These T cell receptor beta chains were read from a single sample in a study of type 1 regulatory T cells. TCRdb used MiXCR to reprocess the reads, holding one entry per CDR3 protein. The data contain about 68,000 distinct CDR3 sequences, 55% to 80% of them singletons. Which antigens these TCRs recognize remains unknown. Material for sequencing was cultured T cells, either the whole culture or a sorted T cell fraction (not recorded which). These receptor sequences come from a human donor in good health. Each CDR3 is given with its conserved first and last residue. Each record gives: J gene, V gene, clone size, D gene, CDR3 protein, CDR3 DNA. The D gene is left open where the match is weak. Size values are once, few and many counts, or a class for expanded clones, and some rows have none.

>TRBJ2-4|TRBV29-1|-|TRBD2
CSVDPAGLAGEGNIQYF
TGCAGCGTTGACCCGGCTGGACTAGCGGGAGAAGGTAACATTCAGTACTTC
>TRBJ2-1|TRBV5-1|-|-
CASSPDTVYNEQFF
TGCGCCAGCAGCCCGGACACAGTCTACAATGAGCAGTTCTTC
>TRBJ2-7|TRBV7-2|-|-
CASSLEGREAYEQYF
TGTGCCAGCAGCTTAGAGGGGAGAGAAGCCTACGAGCAGTACTTC
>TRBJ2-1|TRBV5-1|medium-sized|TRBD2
CATTRGLAGYNEQFF
TGCGCCACCACACGCGGACTAGCGGGATACAATGAGCAGTTCTTC
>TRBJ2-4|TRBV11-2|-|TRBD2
CASSSSLGTLGLAVAKNIQYF
TGTGCCAGCAGTTCAAGCCTCGGGACATTGGGACTAGCGGTAGCCAAAAACATTCAGTACTTC
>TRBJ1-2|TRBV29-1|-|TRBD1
CSAGTGVQYGYTF
TGCAGCGCCGGAACAGGGGTTCAGTATGGCTACACCTTC
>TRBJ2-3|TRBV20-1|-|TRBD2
CSARASGTSTDTQYF
TGCAGTGCTAGGGCTAGCGGGACTAGCACAGATACGCAGTATTTT
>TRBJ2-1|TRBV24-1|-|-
CATSDSGTGYNEQFF
TGTGCCACCAGTGATTCCGGCACGGGGTACAATGAGCAGTTCTTC
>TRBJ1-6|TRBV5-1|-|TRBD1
CASRGGQGANSPLHF
TGCGCCAGCAGAGGTGGACAGGGCGCGAATTCACCCCTCCACTTT
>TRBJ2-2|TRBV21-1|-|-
CASSPRLADTGELFF
TGTGCCAGCAGCCCCCGACTAGCGGATACCGGGGAGCTGTTTTTT
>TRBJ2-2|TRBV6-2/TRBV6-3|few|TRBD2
CASIVSGRENTGELFF
TGTGCCAGCATTGTTAGCGGGAGGGAGAACACCGGGGAGCTGTTTTTT
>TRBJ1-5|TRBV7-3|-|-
CASSLLGPFNQPQHF
TGTGCCAGCAGCTTATTGGGACCGTTCAATCAGCCCCAGCATTTT
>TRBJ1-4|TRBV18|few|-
CASSGTGDEKLFF
TGTGCCAGCTCCGGCACAGGTGATGAAAAACTGTTTTTT
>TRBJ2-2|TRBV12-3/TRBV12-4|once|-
CASSFWGNTGELFF
TGTGCCAGCAGTTTTTGGGGGAACACCGGGGAGCTGTTTTTT
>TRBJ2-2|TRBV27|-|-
CASSLRGTRVGGELFF
TGTGCCAGCAGTCTTAGGGGGACGAGGGTCGGCGGGGAGCTGTTTTTT
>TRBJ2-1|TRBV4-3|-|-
CASSQDSRAHNEQFF
TGCGCCAGCAGCCAAGACTCGCGGGCTCACAATGAGCAGTTCTTC
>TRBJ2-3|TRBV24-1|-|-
CATSDLRVGRREITDTQYF
TGTGCCACCAGTGATTTGCGAGTTGGTAGGCGGGAAATCACAGATACGCAGTATTTT
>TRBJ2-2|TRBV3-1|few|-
CASSHEGETGELFF
TGTGCCAGCAGCCATGAGGGGGAAACCGGGGAGCTGTTTTTT
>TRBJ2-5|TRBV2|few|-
CASSRDLTQYF
TGTGCCAGCAGCAGGGACTTGACCCAGTACTTC
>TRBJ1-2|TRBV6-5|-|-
CATARFVGDGYTF
TGTGCCACAGCAAGGTTTGTGGGTGACGGCTACACCTTC
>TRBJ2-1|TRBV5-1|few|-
CASSVLGGVANEQFF
TGCGCCAGCAGCGTCCTTGGAGGGGTGGCCAATGAGCAGTTCTTC
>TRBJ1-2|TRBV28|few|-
CASSLFYGYTF
TGTGCCAGCAGTCTTTTCTATGGCTACACCTTC
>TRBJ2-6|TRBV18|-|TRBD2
CASSPTGLGSGANVLTF
TGTGCCAGCTCACCTACGGGACTAGGGTCTGGGGCCAACGTCCTGACTTTC
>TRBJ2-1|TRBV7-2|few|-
CASSLDNGLGVF
TGTGCCAGCAGCTTAGACAACGGGCTCGGGGTCTTC
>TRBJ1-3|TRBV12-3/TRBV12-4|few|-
CASSSLRNTIYF
TGTGCCAGCAGTTCCTTGAGAAACACCATATATTTT
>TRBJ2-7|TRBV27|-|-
CASSFSVGYEQYF
TGTGCCAGCAGTTTTAGCGTCGGCTACGAGCAGTACTTC